This T cell receptor beta chain was documented in a study of prognosis after radiotherapy for stage I lung cancer. Whole-study findings and limits: Gene usage of TRBV and TRBJ reportedly differed between patients with and without metastases.

Genomic DNA yielded TCR beta CDR3, amplified by two-round multiplex PCR. Amplification during the initial PCR round employed primers specific to each TRBV and TRBJ gene. A single record per CDR3 protein comes from TCRdb applying MiXCR to the multiplex PCR reads. The sample lists roughly 20,000 distinct CDR3 sequences, approximately 50% occurring once. The germline gives CDR1 SGHRS, CDR2 YFSETQ. The CDR3 has 15 residues. V lost 0 bases, J lost 3 bases, and 12 bases lay in between. The sample holds many counts of this clonotype. Its target is unknown. This TCR came from a donor older than 45 with non-small cell lung cancer. The V gene is TRBV5-1, the J gene TRBJ1-1, with a possible D match to TRBD1 (5 bases). This material consisted of PBMCs, taken before or after stereotactic body radiation therapy (not recorded which). The CDR3 coding sequence is TGCGCCAGCAGCTTGGAGGGGCTCTGGGACACTGAAGCTTTCTTT. This codes for CASSLEGLWDTEAFF.